Listed here are 18 T cell receptor beta chains from one sample, sequenced in a study of blood T cell repertoires in COVID-19. Generated by immunoSEQ multiplex PCR, the TCRdb table keeps only in-frame clones and is missing some. The sample yields fewer than 400,000 clones, 89% seen once. The sequencing input was PBMCs or T cells enriched from blood (not recorded which). Source of these receptors: a man aged 55 to 69 who had recovered from COVID-19.

The chain links TRBV18 to TRBJ1-5; 10 nucleotides match TRBD1. The CDR3 length is 15 residues. The germline V gene encodes CDR1 KGHSH and CDR2 LQKENI. V lost 6 bases to trimming and J lost 6 bases; unmatched junction nucleotides: 8. The CDR3 is CASSPTGGEGQPQHF. The CDR3 coding sequence is TGTGCCAGCTCTCCGACAGGGGGCGAGGGTCAGCCCCAGCATTTT. Full variable domain (missing parts from reference TRBV18 and TRBJ1-5): NAGVMQNPRHLVRRRGQEARLRCSPMKGHSHVYWYRQLPEEGLKFMVYLQKENIIDESGMPKERFSAEFPKEGPSILRIQQVVRGDSAAYFCASSPTGGEGQPQHFGDGTRLSIL.

V is TRBV11-2 and J is TRBJ2-3; 14 nucleotides match TRBD2. Germline CDR1 and CDR2: SGHAT and FQNNGV. V trimming: 5 bases; J trimming: 6 bases; junction bases outside the gene matches: 7. The CDR3 is 16 amino acids. CDR3 region: CASSTGLAGAGDTQYF. CDR3 coding DNA: TGTGCCAGCAGCACGGGACTAGCGGGAGCAGGGGATACGCAGTATTTT.

The chain couples TRBV29-1 to TRBJ2-3; D unclear. The V end was cut by 2 bases, the J end by 0 bases, with 6 bases between. The CDR3 is made up of 13 amino acids. The germline V gene encodes CDR1 SQVTM and CDR2 ANQGSEA. The chain's CDR3 is CSVEPSSTDTQYF. The CDR3 nucleotides are TGCAGCGTTGAACCGTCTAGCACAGATACGCAGTATTTT.

The V gene is TRBV6-5, the J gene TRBJ2-1; 7 bases align to TRBD1. Trimming at V came to 0 bases and at J to 6 bases, leaving 2 bases not matched to a gene. Germline V gene data show CDR1 as MNHEY and CDR2 as SVGAGI. CDR3 length: 14 amino acids. The CDR3 loop reads CASSYSTGINEQFF. The DNA of the CDR3 is TGTGCCAGCAGTTACTCGACAGGGATCAATGAGCAGTTCTTC.

The chain has TRBV2 and TRBJ1-5; TRBD1 agrees at 8 bases. From germline, CDR1 is SNHLY and CDR2 FYNNEI. The V and J ends lost 7 bases and 4 bases, in that order; junction bases with no gene match: 9. This CDR3 has 15 amino acids. CDR3 protein: CASNPDRGINQPQHF. The CDR3 coding sequence is TGTGCCAGCAATCCAGACAGGGGAATAAATCAGCCCCAGCATTTT.

This chain joins TRBV30 and TRBJ1-6; TRBD1 is a possible D gene (5 bases). Germline lookup yields CDR1 GTSNPN and CDR2 SVGIG (reference sequence). Trimming shortened V by 0 bases and J by 5 bases, and 17 bases separated the two germline ends. The CDR3 runs 17 residues. CDR3 protein: CAWSVGGVGDDNSPLHF. The CDR3 DNA sequence: TGTGCCTGGAGTGTTGGAGGGGTCGGGGATGATAATTCACCCCTCCACTTT.

This rearrangement joins TRBV24-1 to TRBJ2-3, with D unclear. V lost 3 bases, J lost 0 bases, and 6 bases lay in between. The CDR3 length is 14 residues. CDR1 and CDR2 (germline): KGHDR, SFDVKD. CDR3 coding DNA: TGTGCCACCAGTGATCCCCGGAGCACAGATACGCAGTATTTT. Its translation: CATSDPRSTDTQYF.

The genes are TRBV3-1 (or the pseudogene TRBV3-2) and TRBJ1-4; weak D call: TRBD1 (5 bases). The V end was cut by 4 bases, the J end by 0 bases, with 15 bases between. This CDR3 region has 17 residues. CDR1 is LGHDT and CDR2 is YNNKEL in the germline V gene (reference sequence). The CDR3 DNA follows: TGTGCCAGCAGCCCATGGACACCAGGTTCAACTAATGAAAAACTGTTTTTT. Its protein product is CASSPWTPGSTNEKLFF.

The V and J genes are TRBV18 and TRBJ1-1; TRBD1 matches 9 bases. Germline values: CDR1 KGHSH, CDR2 LQKENI. The CDR3 has 13 amino acids. V trimming: 6 bases; J trimming: 6 bases; junction bases outside the gene matches: 5. The DNA for the CDR3 is TGTGCCAGCTCCCCGGGACAGGGCCCTGAAGCTTTCTTT. It is translated as CASSPGQGPEAFF.

This sequence joins TRBV10-1 and TRBJ2-1; tentatively, D is TRBD2 (5 bases). V lost 2 bases and J lost 4, with 15 bases in between. This CDR3 has 16 amino acids. Germline V gene sequence: CDR1 WNHNN, CDR2 SYGVQD (reference sequence). CDR3 nucleotides: TGCGCCAGCAGTGAGGACCCCTCCGGGGTTTACAATGAGCAGTTCTTC. Residues: CASSEDPSGVYNEQFF.

The chain combines TRBV4-3 with TRBJ1-1; TRBD1 matches at 11 bases. There are 16 residues in the CDR3. CDR1 is LGHNA and CDR2 is YSLEER in the germline V gene. The trim removed 0 bases at V and 3 bases at J, leaving 3 bases unmatched. The DNA of the CDR3 is TGCGCCAGCAGCCAAGAGCGGACAGGGGGCTACACTGAAGCTTTCTTT. Translation: CASSQERTGGYTEAFF.

The chain couples TRBV7-3 to TRBJ2-7, with 8 bases matching TRBD2. Germline CDR1 SGHTA, CDR2 FQGTGA. V lost 0 bases and J lost 3; bases outside the gene matches: 1. This CDR3 has 14 amino acids. CDR3 DNA sequence: TGTGCCAGCAGCTTAACGACTAGCGTCTACGAGCAGTACTTC. It specifies CASSLTTSVYEQYF.

The rearrangement joins TRBV27 to TRBJ2-6; 9 nucleotides agree with TRBD1. With V trimmed by 3 bases and J by 3 bases, 0 bases remained unmatched. The CDR3 loop spans 15 amino acids. The germline V gene has CDR1 MNHEY and CDR2 SMNVEV (reference sequence). CDR3 bases: TGTGCCAGCAGTTTGACAGGGGGTGGGGCCAACGTCCTGACTTTC. This codes for CASSLTGGGANVLTF.

This chain connects TRBV5-6 to TRBJ2-3; possibly TRBD1 for D (6 bases). V was cut by 3 bases and J by 0 bases, with 11 bases left in between. The CDR3 is 15 residues long. CDR1 is SGHDT, CDR2 YYEEEE, per germline. DNA for the CDR3: TGTGCCAGCAGCTCACAGGGATATAGCACAGATACGCAGTATTTT. Translation: CASSSQGYSTDTQYF.

The sample holds a few counts of this clone. The chain couples TRBV9 to TRBJ1-2; TRBD1 agrees at 7 bases. The CDR3 extends over 15 amino acids. With 0 bases clipped from V and 6 bases from J, the junction kept 8 bases outside the gene matches. Germline CDR1 reads SGDLS; CDR2 reads YYNGEE. CDR3 sequence (DNA): TGTGCCAGCAGCGTAGAAGGGACAGCGTTGAATGGCTACACCTTC. Protein: CASSVEGTALNGYTF.

The J gene is TRBJ2-4, the V gene TRBV6-5; 9 positions agree with TRBD1. CDR3 length: 14 residues. Germline lookup yields CDR1 MNHEY and CDR2 SVGAGI. V was pared by 4 bases and J by 5 bases, with 3 bases of the junction left unmatched. CDR3 DNA sequence: TGTGCCAGCAGTTCAACAGGGGGCCAAAACATTCAGTACTTC. Amino acid sequence: CASSSTGGQNIQYF.

The rearrangement links TRBV10-2 to TRBJ1-2; no reliable D call. The V and J ends lost 2 bases and 7 bases respectively, with 14 bases between them. Looked up from germline, CDR1 is WSHSY and CDR2 is SAAADI. This CDR3 has 14 residues. CDR3 DNA sequence: TGCGCCAGCAGTGAGCCCTTCAGGCAGGCTGGCTACACCTTC. Its translation: CASSEPFRQAGYTF.

This clone was counted between two and nine times. The chain has TRBV15 and TRBJ1-2; D ambiguous. The germline V and J ends were trimmed by 0 bases and 4 bases, with 9 bases remaining between them. Germline-derived CDR1 and CDR2 are LNHNV and YYDKDF (reference sequence). This CDR3 comprises 14 residues. This chain's CDR3 is CATSRDPTPYGYTF. The CDR3 DNA reads as TGTGCCACCAGCAGAGATCCTACCCCCTATGGCTACACCTTC.